Listed below are T cell receptor beta chains from one sample, sequenced in a study of shared clonotypes between healthy human individuals. Profiled with immunoSEQ multiplex PCR; TCRdb holds only in-frame clones, not every one. The sample contains roughly 2.4 million clones, approximately 94% of which appear only once. The specimen sequenced was naive CD4+ T cells sorted from blood. The receptors stem from a man between 18 and 29 years old in good health. CDR3s include the opening cysteine and the closing phenylalanine or tryptophan. A D gene is named only where the DNA matches it firmly. A row's size may be missing; if present it is once, few, many or a size class.

TRBV11-3	14	TRBJ2-5	.	once	CASSATGQPETQYF	TGTGCCAGCAGCGCTACAGGGCAGCCCGAGACCCAGTACTTC
TRBV11-3	16	TRBJ2-1	.	.	CASSLGGERNYNEQFF	TGTGCCAGCAGCTTAGGGGGGGAGAGGAACTACAATGAGCAGTTCTTC
TRBV7-9	15	TRBJ2-3	TRBD1	.	CASSWDRESADTQYF	TGTGCCAGCAGCTGGGACAGGGAATCAGCAGATACGCAGTATTTT
TRBV5-5	14	TRBJ1-1	TRBD1	.	CASETGWMNTEAFF	TGTGCCAGCGAGACAGGGTGGATGAACACTGAAGCTTTCTTT
TRBV1	15	TRBJ2-4	.	.	CIWASGSLAKNIQYF	.
TRBV18	14	TRBJ1-4	.	.	CASSPWDGPKGVFF	TGTGCCAGCTCACCTTGGGACGGGCCCAAGGGAGTGTTTTTT
TRBV30	14	TRBJ1-6	.	.	CAWSLGPLNSPLHF	TGTGCCTGGAGTCTCGGGCCCCTAAATTCACCCCTCCACTTT
TRBV2	11	TRBJ2-7	.	.	CASKFGLEQYF	TGTGCCAGCAAGTTTGGGCTCGAGCAGTACTTC
TRBV6-5	14	TRBJ2-4	.	.	CASSYSNSKNIQYF	TGTGCCAGCAGTTACTCGAATAGCAAAAACATTCAGTACTTC
TRBV20-1	11	TRBJ2-7	.	.	CSARAVAEQYF	TGCAGTGCTAGAGCGGTAGCCGAGCAGTACTTC
TRBV7-2	13	TRBJ2-1	.	.	CASSFPGGGEQFF	TGTGCCAGCAGCTTCCCAGGGGGGGGTGAGCAGTTCTTC
TRBV4-3	20	TRBJ2-7	TRBD2	.	CASSQDRAASGRYGGYEQYF	TGCGCCAGCAGCCAAGATCGGGCCGCTAGCGGGAGATATGGTGGGTACGAGCAGTACTTC
TRBV4-1	15	TRBJ2-7	.	.	CASSHQFSGSYEQYF	TGCGCCAGCAGCCACCAATTCAGCGGTTCCTACGAGCAGTACTTC
TRBV6-5	12	TRBJ2-1	.	.	CASARSYNEQFF	TGTGCCAGCGCTCGGTCCTACAATGAGCAGTTCTTC
TRBV6-6	15	TRBJ2-7	TRBD2	.	CASSDGTSGRYEQYF	TGTGCCAGCAGTGATGGGACTAGCGGGAGATACGAGCAGTACTTC
TRBV5-1	15	TRBJ2-1	TRBD2	.	CASSLARGAYNEQFF	TGCGCCAGCAGCTTGGCACGGGGGGCCTACAATGAGCAGTTCTTC
TRBV4-2	13	TRBJ1-1	.	.	CASSQGVNTEAFF	TGTGCCAGCAGCCAAGGAGTGAACACTGAAGCTTTCTTT
TRBV20-1	9	TRBJ1-1	.	.	CSGPRSAFF	TGCAGTGGGCCAAGGTCGGCTTTCTTT
TRBV6-1	14	TRBJ1-1	.	.	CASSEVQGNTEAFF	TGTGCCAGCAGTGAAGTGCAGGGGAACACTGAAGCTTTCTTT
TRBV5-1	14	TRBJ2-4	TRBD1	.	CASSLNRGKNIQYF	TGCGCCAGCAGCTTAAACAGGGGGAAAAACATTCAGTACTTC
TRBV19	16	TRBJ1-4	TRBD1	.	CASSTTGTGDHEKLFF	TGTGCCAGTAGTACTACCGGGACAGGGGATCATGAAAAACTGTTTTTT
TRBV5-1	15	TRBJ1-3	.	.	CASSLGSVSGNTIYF	TGCGCCAGCAGCTTGGGATCAGTCTCTGGAAACACCATATATTTT
TRBV6-1	16	TRBJ1-6	.	few	CASSDLSQAGNSPLHF	TGTGCCAGCAGTGATCTCTCACAGGCGGGGAATTCACCCCTCCACTTT
TRBV7-3	15	TRBJ2-7	.	.	CASSLGGYIRGEQYF	TGTGCCAGCAGCTTAGGAGGGTATATTAGGGGCGAGCAGTACTTC
TRBV5-1	13	TRBJ2-5	.	.	CAKPTGQQETQYF	TGCGCCAAGCCCACGGGGCAGCAAGAGACCCAGTACTTC
TRBV6-1	13	TRBJ1-5	.	once	CASSDNSNQPQHF	TGTGCCAGCAGCGATAATAGCAATCAGCCCCAGCATTTT
TRBV2	14	TRBJ2-2	.	.	CASIGKSNTGELFF	TGTGCCAGCATAGGGAAGTCAAACACCGGGGAGCTGTTTTTT
TRBV5-1	16	TRBJ1-1	.	.	CASSPNQGRANTEAFF	TGCGCCAGCAGCCCGAATCAAGGGAGGGCCAACACTGAAGCTTTCTTT
TRBV11-2	17	TRBJ1-2	.	.	CASSLAGGSANNYGYTF	TGTGCCAGCAGCCTAGCTGGGGGGTCCGCTAATAACTATGGCTACACCTTC
TRBV28	15	TRBJ1-1	.	.	CASSLSITLNTEAFF	TGTGCCAGCAGTTTATCAATCACCTTGAACACTGAAGCTTTCTTT
TRBV27	16	TRBJ2-3	.	once	CASSFVGLVRTDTQYF	TGTGCCAGCTCGTTCGTTGGTCTCGTTAGGACAGATACGCAGTATTTT
TRBV9	19	TRBJ2-2	TRBD2	.	CASSVGEGLGRLNTGELFF	TGTGCCAGCAGCGTAGGGGAGGGGTTGGGGAGACTGAACACCGGGGAGCTGTTTTTT
TRBV29-1	13	TRBJ2-1	TRBD2	.	CSVDRTSGFEQFF	TGCAGCGTTGACAGGACTAGCGGTTTTGAGCAGTTCTTC
TRBV18	14	TRBJ1-1	.	.	CASSTRRGNTEAFF	TGTGCCAGCTCAACCCGGAGGGGGAACACTGAAGCTTTCTTT
TRBV19	13	TRBJ2-5	TRBD1	.	CASSGRGRETQYF	TGTGCCAGTAGTGGAAGGGGGCGAGAGACCCAGTACTTC
TRBV29-1	14	TRBJ2-7	TRBD2	.	CSVVKGLAGSEQYF	TGCAGCGTTGTTAAGGGACTAGCGGGAAGCGAGCAGTACTTC
TRBV10-3	12	TRBJ2-7	.	.	CAISGTAYEQYF	TGTGCCATCAGTGGGACAGCCTACGAGCAGTACTTC
TRBV11-3	15	TRBJ2-1	TRBD2	.	CASSSATSGKNEQFF	TGTGCCAGCAGCTCCGCTACTAGCGGGAAAAATGAGCAGTTCTTC
TRBV30	13	TRBJ1-5	.	.	CAWSGQPGQPQHF	TGTGCCTGGAGTGGACAGCCAGGGCAGCCCCAGCATTTT
TRBV18	14	TRBJ2-7	TRBD2	.	CASSPPAGDYEQYF	TGTGCCAGCTCACCACCGGCGGGGGACTACGAGCAGTACTTC
TRBV4-2	18	TRBJ2-4	TRBD1	.	CASSQRGDRAGAKNIQYF	TGTGCCAGCAGCCAGAGAGGGGACAGGGCTGGAGCCAAAAACATTCAGTACTTC
TRBV6-5	14	TRBJ2-3	TRBD2	.	CASTASGRSDTQYF	TGTGCCAGCACGGCTAGCGGGAGGTCAGATACGCAGTATTTT
TRBV2	14	TRBJ2-1	.	.	CASSKTGGQDEQFF	TGTGCCAGCAGCAAAACCGGGGGCCAGGATGAGCAGTTCTTC
TRBV6-5	13	TRBJ1-5	.	once	CASSPGGNQPQHF	TGTGCCAGCAGTCCCGGGGGAAATCAGCCCCAGCATTTT
TRBV7-2	12	TRBJ2-7	.	.	CASSRDGYEQYF	TGTGCCAGCAGCCGGGACGGCTACGAGCAGTACTTC
TRBV6-5	13	TRBJ2-1	.	.	CASRPPGLGEQFF	TGTGCCAGCAGACCACCCGGATTAGGCGAGCAGTTCTTC
TRBV6-5	14	TRBJ1-2	TRBD1	.	CASSYLGQGGGYTF	TGTGCCAGCAGTTACTTGGGACAGGGCGGTGGCTACACCTTC
TRBV6-1	15	TRBJ2-3	.	.	CASSDSGRGADTQYF	TGTGCCAGCAGTGATTCGGGCAGGGGAGCAGATACGCAGTATTTT
TRBV5-1	14	TRBJ1-1	.	.	CASSPNAGVTEAFF	TGCGCCAGCAGCCCGAATGCGGGGGTCACTGAAGCTTTCTTT
TRBV27	14	TRBJ2-7	.	.	CASSRDSYSYEQYF	TGTGCCAGCAGTAGGGACTCCTACTCCTACGAGCAGTACTTC
TRBV4-3	15	TRBJ1-2	.	.	CASSQDLTGASGYTF	TGCGCCAGCAGCCAAGATTTGACGGGCGCGAGTGGCTACACCTTC
TRBV11-2	16	TRBJ2-2	.	.	CASSPRGLYNTGELFF	TGTGCCAGCAGCCCCCGGGGACTTTACAACACCGGGGAGCTGTTTTTT
TRBV30	14	TRBJ1-4	.	few	CAWSSTGTDEKLFF	TGTGCCTGGAGTTCTACCGGGACCGACGAAAAACTGTTTTTT
TRBV7-8	14	TRBJ2-7	.	once	CASSPGGSPYEQYF	TGTGCCAGCAGCCCCGGGGGTTCCCCCTACGAGCAGTACTTC
TRBV7-9	18	TRBJ2-1	TRBD2	.	CASSLSISGGPSYNEQFF	TGTGCCAGCAGCTTAAGCATTAGCGGGGGCCCCTCCTACAATGAGCAGTTCTTC
TRBV19	13	TRBJ2-3	.	.	CASRSRGTDTQYF	TGTGCCAGTAGGAGCAGGGGCACAGATACGCAGTATTTT
TRBV6-6	13	TRBJ2-7	TRBD1	.	CASRDRVLSEQYF	TGTGCCAGCAGAGACAGGGTGTTGAGCGAGCAGTACTTC
TRBV7-2	12	TRBJ2-5	.	.	CASSFQEETQYF	TGTGCCAGCAGCTTCCAGGAGGAGACCCAGTACTTC
TRBV6-6	15	TRBJ2-1	TRBD1	.	CATGWTGARYNEQFF	TGTGCCACCGGCTGGACAGGGGCGAGGTACAATGAGCAGTTCTTC
TRBV10-1	14	TRBJ2-3	.	.	CASSERDLTDTQYF	TGCGCCAGCAGTGAAAGGGACCTCACAGATACGCAGTATTTT